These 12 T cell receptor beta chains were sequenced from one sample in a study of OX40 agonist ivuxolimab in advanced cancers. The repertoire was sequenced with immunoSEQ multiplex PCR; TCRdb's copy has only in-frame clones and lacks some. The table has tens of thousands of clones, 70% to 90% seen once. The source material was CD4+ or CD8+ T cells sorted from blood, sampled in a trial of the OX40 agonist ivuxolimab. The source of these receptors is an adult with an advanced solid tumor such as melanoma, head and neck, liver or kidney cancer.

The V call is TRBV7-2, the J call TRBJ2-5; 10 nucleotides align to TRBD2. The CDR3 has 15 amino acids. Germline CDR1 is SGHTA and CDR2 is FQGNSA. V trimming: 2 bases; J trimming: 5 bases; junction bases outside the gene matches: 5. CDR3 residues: CASSLSSGRQETQYF. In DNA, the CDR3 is TGTGCCAGCAGCTTATCTAGCGGGAGACAGGAGACCCAGTACTTC.

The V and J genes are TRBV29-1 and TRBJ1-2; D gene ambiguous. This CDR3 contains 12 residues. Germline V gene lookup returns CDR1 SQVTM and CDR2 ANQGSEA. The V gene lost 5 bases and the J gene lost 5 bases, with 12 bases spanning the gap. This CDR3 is CSVHNQAYGYTF. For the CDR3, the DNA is TGCAGCGTTCACAACCAGGCGTATGGCTACACCTTC.

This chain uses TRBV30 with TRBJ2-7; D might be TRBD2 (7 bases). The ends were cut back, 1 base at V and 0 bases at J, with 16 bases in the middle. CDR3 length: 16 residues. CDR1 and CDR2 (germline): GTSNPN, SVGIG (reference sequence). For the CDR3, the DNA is TGTGCCTGGAGTGGGGGGGGCACCTATACCTCCTACGAGCAGTACTTC. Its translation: CAWSGGGTYTSYEQYF.

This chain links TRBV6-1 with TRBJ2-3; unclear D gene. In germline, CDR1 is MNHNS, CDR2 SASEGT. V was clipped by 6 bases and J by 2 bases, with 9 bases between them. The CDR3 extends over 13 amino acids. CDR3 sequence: CASSAPNTDTQYF. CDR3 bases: TGTGCCAGCAGCGCCCCAAACACAGATACGCAGTATTTT.

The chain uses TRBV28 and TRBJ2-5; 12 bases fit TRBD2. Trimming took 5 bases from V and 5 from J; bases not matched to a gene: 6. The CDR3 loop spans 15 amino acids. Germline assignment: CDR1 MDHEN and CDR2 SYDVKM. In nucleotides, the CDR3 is TGTGCCAGCAGTCGACTAGCGGGAGACCGGGAGACCCAGTACTTC. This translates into CASSRLAGDRETQYF.

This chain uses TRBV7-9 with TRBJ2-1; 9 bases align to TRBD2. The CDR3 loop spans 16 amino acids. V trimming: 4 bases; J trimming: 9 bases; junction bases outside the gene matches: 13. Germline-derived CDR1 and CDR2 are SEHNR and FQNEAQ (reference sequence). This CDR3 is CASSSPGGRAAGEQFF. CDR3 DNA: TGTGCCAGCAGCTCCCCGGGCGGGAGGGCGGCGGGTGAGCAGTTCTTC.

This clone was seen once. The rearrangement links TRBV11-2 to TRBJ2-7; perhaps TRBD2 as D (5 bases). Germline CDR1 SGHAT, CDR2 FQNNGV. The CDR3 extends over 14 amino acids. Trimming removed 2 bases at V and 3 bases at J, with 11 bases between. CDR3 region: CASSLSPSNYEQYF. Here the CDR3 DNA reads TGTGCCAGCAGCTTAAGTCCTAGCAACTACGAGCAGTACTTC.

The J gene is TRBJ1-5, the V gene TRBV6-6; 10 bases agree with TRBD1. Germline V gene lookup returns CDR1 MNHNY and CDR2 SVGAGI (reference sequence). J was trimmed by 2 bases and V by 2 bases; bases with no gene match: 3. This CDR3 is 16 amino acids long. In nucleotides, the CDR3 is TGTGCCAGCAGTTACGGTGGGACAGGGGGCAATCAGCCCCAGCATTTT. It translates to CASSYGGTGGNQPQHF.

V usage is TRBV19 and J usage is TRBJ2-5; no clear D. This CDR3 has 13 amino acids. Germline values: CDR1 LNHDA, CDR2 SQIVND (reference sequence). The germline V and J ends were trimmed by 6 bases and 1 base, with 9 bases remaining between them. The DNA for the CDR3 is TGTGCCAGTAGCCCGGTACTCCAAGAGACCCAGTACTTC. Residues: CASSPVLQETQYF.

The CDR3: CASSQDRETQYF. In DNA form, the CDR3 reads TGTGCCAGCTCACAAGACAGAGAGACCCAGTACTTC. The chain carries TRBV18 and TRBJ2-5; tentatively, D is TRBD1 (5 bases). The V and J ends lost 4 bases and 4 bases respectively, with 7 bases between them. Germline V CDR1 and CDR2: KGHSH, LQKENI. CDR3 length: 12 residues.

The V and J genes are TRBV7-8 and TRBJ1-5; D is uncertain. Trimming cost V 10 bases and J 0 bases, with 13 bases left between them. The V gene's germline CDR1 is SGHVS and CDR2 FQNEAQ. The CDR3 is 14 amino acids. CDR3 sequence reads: CATCRVDSNQPQHF. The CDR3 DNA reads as TGTGCCACTTGCCGGGTCGATAGCAATCAGCCCCAGCATTTT.

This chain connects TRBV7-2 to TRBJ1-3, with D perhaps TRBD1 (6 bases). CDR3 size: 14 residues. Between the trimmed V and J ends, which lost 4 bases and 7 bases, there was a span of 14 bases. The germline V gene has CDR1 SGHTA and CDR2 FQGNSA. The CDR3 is CASSSLQGGNTIYF. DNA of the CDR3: TGTGCCAGCAGCTCACTACAGGGAGGTAACACCATATATTTT.